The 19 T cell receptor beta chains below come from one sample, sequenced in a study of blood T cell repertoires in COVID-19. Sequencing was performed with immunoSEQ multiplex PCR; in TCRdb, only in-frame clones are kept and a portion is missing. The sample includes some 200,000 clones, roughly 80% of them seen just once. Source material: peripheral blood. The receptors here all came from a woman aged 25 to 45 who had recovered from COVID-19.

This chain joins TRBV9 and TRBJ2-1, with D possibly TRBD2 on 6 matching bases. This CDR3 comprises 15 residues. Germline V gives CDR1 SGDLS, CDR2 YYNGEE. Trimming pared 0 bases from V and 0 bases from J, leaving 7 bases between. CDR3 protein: CASSVERASYNEQFF. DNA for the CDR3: TGTGCCAGCAGCGTAGAGCGGGCCTCCTACAATGAGCAGTTCTTC. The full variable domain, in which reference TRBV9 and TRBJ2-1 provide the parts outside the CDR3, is DSGVTQTPKHLITATGQRVTLRCSPRSGDLSVYWYQQSLDQGLQFLIQYYNGEERAKGNILERFSAQQFPDLHSELNLSSLELGDSALYFCASSVERASYNEQFFGPGTRLTVL.

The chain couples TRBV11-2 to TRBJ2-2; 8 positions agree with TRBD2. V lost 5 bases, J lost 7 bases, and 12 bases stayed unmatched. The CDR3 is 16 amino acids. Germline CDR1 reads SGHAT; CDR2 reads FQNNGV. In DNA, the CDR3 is TGTGCCAGCAGCCTCCGGCTCTTAGCGGGACACGGGGAGCTGTTTTTT. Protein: CASSLRLLAGHGELFF.

The CDR3 nucleotides read TGTGCCAGCAGCTACCCTATGCCGGGACGGGACACAGCTCCCTACGAGCAGTACTTC. Protein: CASSYPMPGRDTAPYEQYF. The chain has TRBV5-5 and TRBJ2-7; weak D call: TRBD1 (6 bases). The germline V gene has CDR1 SGHKS and CDR2 YYEKEE (reference sequence). Trimming stripped 3 bases from V and 2 bases from J, with 27 bases between. This CDR3 has 19 residues.

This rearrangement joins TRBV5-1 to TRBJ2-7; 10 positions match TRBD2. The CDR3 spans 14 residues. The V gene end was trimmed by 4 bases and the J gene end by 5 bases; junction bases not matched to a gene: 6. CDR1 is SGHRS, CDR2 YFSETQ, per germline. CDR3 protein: CASSPLGLADEQYF. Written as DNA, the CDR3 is TGCGCCAGCAGCCCTCTCGGACTAGCGGACGAGCAGTACTTC.

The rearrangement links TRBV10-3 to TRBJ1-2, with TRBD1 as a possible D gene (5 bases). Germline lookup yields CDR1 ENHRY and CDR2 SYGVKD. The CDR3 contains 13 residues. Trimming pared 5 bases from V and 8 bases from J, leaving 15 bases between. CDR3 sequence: CAISPREGKGYTF. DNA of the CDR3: TGTGCCATCAGTCCCAGGGAGGGAAAAGGCTACACCTTC.

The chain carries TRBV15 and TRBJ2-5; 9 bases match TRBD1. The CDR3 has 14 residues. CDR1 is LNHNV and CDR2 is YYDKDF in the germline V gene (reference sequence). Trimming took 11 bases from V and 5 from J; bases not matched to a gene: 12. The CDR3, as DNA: TGTGCCTCTAGGCCGGGACAGGGAATCGAGACCCAGTACTTC. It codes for CASRPGQGIETQYF.

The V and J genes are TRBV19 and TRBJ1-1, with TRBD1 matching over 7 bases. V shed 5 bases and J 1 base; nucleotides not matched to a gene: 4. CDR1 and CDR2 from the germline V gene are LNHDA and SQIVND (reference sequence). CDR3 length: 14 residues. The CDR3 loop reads CASSLGDRNTEAFF. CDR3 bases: TGTGCCAGTAGTCTCGGGGACAGGAACACTGAAGCTTTCTTT.

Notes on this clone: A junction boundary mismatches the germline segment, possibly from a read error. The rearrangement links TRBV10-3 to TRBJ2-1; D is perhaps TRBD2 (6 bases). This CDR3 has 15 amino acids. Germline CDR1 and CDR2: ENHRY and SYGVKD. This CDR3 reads CAISSYSGLYNKQFF. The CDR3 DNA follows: TGTGCCATCAGTAGCTATAGCGGTCTCTACAATAAGCAGTTCTTC.

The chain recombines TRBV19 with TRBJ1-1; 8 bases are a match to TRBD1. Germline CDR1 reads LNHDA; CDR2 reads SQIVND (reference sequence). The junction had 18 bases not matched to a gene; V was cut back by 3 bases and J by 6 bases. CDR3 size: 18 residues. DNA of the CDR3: TGTGCCAGTAGTATGCAGGTCAGGGGGCGCTTAACAGGCGCTGAAGCTTTCTTT. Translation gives CASSMQVRGRLTGAEAFF. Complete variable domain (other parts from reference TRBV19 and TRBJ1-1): DGGITQSPKYLFRKEGQNVTLSCEQNLNHDAMYWYRQDPGQGLRLIYYSQIVNDFQKGDIAEGYSVSREKKESFPLTVTSAQKNPTAFYLCASSMQVRGRLTGAEAFFGQGTRLTVV.

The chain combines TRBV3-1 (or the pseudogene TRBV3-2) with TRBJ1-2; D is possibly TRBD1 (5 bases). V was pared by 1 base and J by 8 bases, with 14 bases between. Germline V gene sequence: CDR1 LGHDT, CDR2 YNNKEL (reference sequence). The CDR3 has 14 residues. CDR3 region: CASSQVAGRGGYTF. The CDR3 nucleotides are TGTGCCAGCAGCCAAGTAGCTGGGAGGGGCGGCTACACCTTC.

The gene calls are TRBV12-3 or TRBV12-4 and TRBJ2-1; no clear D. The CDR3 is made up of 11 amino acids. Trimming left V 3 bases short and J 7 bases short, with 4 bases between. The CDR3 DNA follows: TGTGCCAGCAGTTTGCTAAATGAGCAGTTCTTC. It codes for CASSLLNEQFF.

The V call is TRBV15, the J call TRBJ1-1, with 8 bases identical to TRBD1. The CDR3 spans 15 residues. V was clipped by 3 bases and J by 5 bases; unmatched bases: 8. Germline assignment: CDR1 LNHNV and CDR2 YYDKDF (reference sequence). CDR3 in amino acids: CATSSETGVLTEAFF. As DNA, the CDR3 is TGTGCCACCAGCAGTGAGACAGGGGTTCTAACTGAAGCTTTCTTT.

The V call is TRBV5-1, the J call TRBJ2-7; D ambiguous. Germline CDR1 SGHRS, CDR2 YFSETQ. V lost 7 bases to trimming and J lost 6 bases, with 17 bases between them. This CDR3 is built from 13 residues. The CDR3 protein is CASSDFNSIEQYF. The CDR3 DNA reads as TGCGCCAGCTCAGATTTTAATAGCATCGAGCAGTACTTC.

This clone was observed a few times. CDR3 protein: CASSTGQGTDTQYF. In DNA form, the CDR3 reads TGCGCCAGCAGCACGGGACAGGGAACAGATACGCAGTATTTT. The rearrangement uses TRBV5-1 and TRBJ2-3; 9 bases agree with TRBD1. V dropped 4 bases and J dropped 3; count of bases not matched to a gene: 3. Germline values: CDR1 SGHRS, CDR2 YFSETQ. CDR3 length: 14 amino acids. The whole variable domain, filled in from reference TRBV5-1 and TRBJ2-3, reads KAGVTQTPRYLIKTRGQQVTLSCSPISGHRSVSWYQQTPGQGLQFLFEYFSETQRNKGNFPGRFSGRQFSNSRSEMNVSTLELGDSALYLCASSTGQGTDTQYFGPGTRLTVL.

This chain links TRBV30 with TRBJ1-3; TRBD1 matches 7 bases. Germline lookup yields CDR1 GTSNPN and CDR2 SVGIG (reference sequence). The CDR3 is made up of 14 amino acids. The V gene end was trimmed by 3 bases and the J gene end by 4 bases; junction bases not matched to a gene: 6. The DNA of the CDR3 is TGTGCCTGGAGCCAGACAGGGTCGGGAAACACCATATATTTT. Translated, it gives CAWSQTGSGNTIYF. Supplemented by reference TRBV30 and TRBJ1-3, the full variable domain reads SQTIHQWPATLVQPVGSPLSLECTVEGTSNPNLYWYRQAAGRGLQLLFYSVGIGQISSEVPQNLSASRPQDRQFILSSKKLLLSDSGFYLCAWSQTGSGNTIYFGEGSWLTVV.

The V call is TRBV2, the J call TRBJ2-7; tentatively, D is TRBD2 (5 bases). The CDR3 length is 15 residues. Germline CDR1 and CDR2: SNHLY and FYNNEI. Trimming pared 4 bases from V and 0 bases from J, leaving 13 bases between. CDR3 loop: CASSGGDGSSYEQYF. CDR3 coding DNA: TGTGCCAGCAGTGGGGGTGATGGGAGCTCCTACGAGCAGTACTTC. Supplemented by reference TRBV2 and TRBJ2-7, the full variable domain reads EPEVTQTPSHQVTQMGQEVILRCVPISNHLYFYWYRQILGQKVEFLVSFYNNEISEKSEIFDDQFSVERPDGSNFTLKIRSTKLEDSAMYFCASSGGDGSSYEQYFGPGTRLTVT.

The CDR3 loop is CASSLGLATKQFF. For the CDR3, the DNA is TGTGCCAGCAGCTTGGGACTAGCGACCAAGCAGTTCTTC. The chain has TRBV5-4 and TRBJ2-1; 8 bases fit TRBD2. The trim removed 0 bases at V and 11 bases at J, leaving 4 bases unmatched. This CDR3 comprises 13 residues. Germline V gene data show CDR1 as SGHNT and CDR2 as YYREEE (reference sequence). The variable domain in full, completed from reference TRBV5-4 and TRBJ2-1, reads ETGVTQSPTHLIKTRGQQVTLRCSSQSGHNTVSWYQQALGQGPQFIFQYYREEENGRGNFPPRFSGLQFPNYSSELNVNALELDDSALYLCASSLGLATKQFFGPGTRLTVL.

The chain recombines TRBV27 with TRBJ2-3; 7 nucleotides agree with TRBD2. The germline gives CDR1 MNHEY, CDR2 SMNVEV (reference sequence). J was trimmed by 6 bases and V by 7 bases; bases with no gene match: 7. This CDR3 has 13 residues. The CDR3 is CASTFGGEDTQYF. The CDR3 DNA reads TGTGCCAGCACATTTGGGGGGGAGGATACGCAGTATTTT.

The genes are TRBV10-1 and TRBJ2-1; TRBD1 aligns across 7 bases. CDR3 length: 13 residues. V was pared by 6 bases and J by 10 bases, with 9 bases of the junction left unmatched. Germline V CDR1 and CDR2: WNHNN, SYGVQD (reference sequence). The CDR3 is CASSLWTQGEQFF. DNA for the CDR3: TGCGCCAGCAGCCTCTGGACACAGGGGGAGCAGTTCTTC.